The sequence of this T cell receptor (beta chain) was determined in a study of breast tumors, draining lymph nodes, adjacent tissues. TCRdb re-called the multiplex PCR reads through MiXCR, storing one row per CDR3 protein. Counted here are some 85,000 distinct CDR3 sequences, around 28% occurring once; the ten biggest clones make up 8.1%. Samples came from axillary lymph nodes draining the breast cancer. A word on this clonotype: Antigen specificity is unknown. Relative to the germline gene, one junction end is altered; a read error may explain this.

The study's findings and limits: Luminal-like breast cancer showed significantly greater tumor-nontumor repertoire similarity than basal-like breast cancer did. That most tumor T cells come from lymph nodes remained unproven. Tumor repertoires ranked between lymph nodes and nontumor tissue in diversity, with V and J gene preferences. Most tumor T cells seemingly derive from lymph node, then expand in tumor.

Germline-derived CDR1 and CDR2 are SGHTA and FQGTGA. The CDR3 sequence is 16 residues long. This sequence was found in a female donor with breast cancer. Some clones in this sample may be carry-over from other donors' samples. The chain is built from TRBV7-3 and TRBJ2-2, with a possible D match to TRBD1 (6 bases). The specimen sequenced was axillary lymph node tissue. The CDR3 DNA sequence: TGTGCCAGCAGGGGTAATACAGGGCTTAACACCGGAGAGCTGTTTTTT. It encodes CASRGNTGLNTGELFF.